Listed below are T cell receptor beta chains from one sample, sequenced in a study of T cell responses to AZD1222 COVID-19 vaccine. Sequencing was performed with immunoSEQ multiplex PCR; in TCRdb, only in-frame clones are kept and a portion is missing. The sample lists some 25,000 clones; 88% were seen once. The sample consisted of peripheral blood, taken 28 days after the second AZD1222 dose. The origin of the receptors is an adult who received the AZD1222 COVID-19 vaccine. The CDR3 runs from the conserved cysteine through the conserved F or W.

V	J	CDR3
TRBV7-8	TRBJ2-7	CASSLGDYEQYF
TRBV4-2	TRBJ2-5	CASSQDGTTLETQYF
TRBV21-1	TRBJ1-1	CASSARGQAGTEAFF
TRBV7-6	TRBJ1-4	CASSPRQGKGDKLFF
TRBV2	TRBJ1-5	CASSPGTGGSNQPQHF
TRBV5-3	TRBJ2-3	CARSLAGEAAGLDTQYF
TRBV5-1	TRBJ2-3	CASSLAGGGTDTQYF
TRBV7-3	TRBJ2-7	CASSLKAGVSPGATYEQYF
TRBV18	TRBJ2-7	CASSPKRGQGDEQYF
TRBV11-2	TRBJ2-5	CASSFEVAETQYF
TRBV5-6	TRBJ1-2	CASSLRRDRSNDGYTF
TRBV5-6	TRBJ2-5	CASSYPLAGEETQYF
TRBV7-9	TRBJ2-7	CASSLAWDGSYEQYF
TRBV2	TRBJ2-7	CASSDQLQTEQYF
TRBV6-4	TRBJ1-2	CASSDPIRPGDGYTF
TRBV4-3	TRBJ1-2	CASSQTGKSYGYTF
TRBV4-1	TRBJ1-4	CASSQELQGQYEKLFF
TRBV19	TRBJ2-1	CATTGGQSYNEQFF
TRBV6-5	TRBJ1-2	CASNIADRVGYGYTF
TRBV7-6	TRBJ1-1	CASSLIYGGTEAFF
TRBV6-5	TRBJ2-6	CASRQGSGANVLTF
TRBV5-6	TRBJ1-2	CASSLGGKGLAYGYTF
TRBV7-6	TRBJ2-1	CASSFTLYNEQFF
TRBV7-9	TRBJ2-1	CASSPPGGPNEQFF
TRBV6-5	TRBJ2-7	CASSYSRQGSYEQYF
TRBV5-8	TRBJ1-2	CASSLVSGVGYTF
TRBV5-1	TRBJ1-4	CASSRQPDNEKLFF
TRBV7-9	TRBJ2-2	CASSLGLFTGELFF
TRBV5-1	TRBJ2-5	CASSLAGTQETQYF
TRBV2	TRBJ2-3	CASSEATSAILHF
TRBV5-1	TRBJ2-2	CASSSRRGSGELFF
TRBV14	TRBJ2-6	CASSQAGSGANVLTF
TRBV15	TRBJ2-3	CATSRGTYTDTQYF
TRBV29-1	TRBJ2-7	CSARTRDSYEQYF
TRBV6-5	TRBJ1-6	CASSYSRDSGSSPLHF
TRBV7-2	TRBJ1-1	CASSAQGLTEAFF
TRBV21-1	TRBJ2-7	CASSNTRPTYEQYF
TRBV6-1	TRBJ1-1	CASSEATGYTEAFF
TRBV6-5	TRBJ2-3	CASRDRGPDTQYF
TRBV7-2	TRBJ1-1	CASSTRGGSNTEAFF
TRBV15	TRBJ2-7	CATSRARDSYEQYF
TRBV9	TRBJ2-3	CASSVGGVSTDTQYF
TRBV27	TRBJ2-5	CASSPDKWASQETQYF
TRBV28	TRBJ1-1	CASSSHTEGAFF
TRBV4-1	TRBJ2-3	CASSQGHGGNTDTQYF
TRBV10-3	TRBJ2-2	CAISERDRGATGELFF
TRBV7-9	TRBJ2-1	CASSLVGGNEQFF
TRBV20-1	TRBJ1-2	CSASDGPYYGYTF
TRBV19	TRBJ1-1	CASSTQGAYTEAFF
TRBV19	TRBJ2-2	CATLPGLNYANTGELFF
TRBV9	TRBJ2-1	CASSVGPANEQFF
TRBV21-1	TRBJ1-5	CASSKSSASQPQHF
TRBV18	TRBJ1-3	CASSAGTGGGNTIYF